The present TCR beta chain was sequenced within a study of regulatory T cells in long-lasting Graves disease. Study-wide background: Antithyroid drug exposure in newly diagnosed Graves' patients had lasted under 3 months.

Building of the TCR beta libraries involved iRepertoire HTBI primers and Arm-PCR of CDR3 regions. MiXCR was run by TCRdb on the multiplex PCR reads, yielding one entry per CDR3 protein. The sample holds approximately 540,000 distinct CDR3 sequences, around 13% seen once. V shed 2 bases and J shed 8 bases, with 15 bases lying between them. Germline V gene lookup returns CDR1 SGHVS and CDR2 FNYEAQ. This CDR3 is built from 15 residues. Time point specified: newly diagnosed GD, antithyroid drugs for less than 3 months. Following extraction of RNA from PBMCs, that RNA was used to make the TCR library. An endocrinology department located in Xi'an, China, was where the patients came from. This clonotype was counted a few times. These same records also appear under a second study, on T cells in Graves' hyperthyroidism and ophthalmopathy.

Sequenced here: peripheral blood mononuclear cells (PBMCs), sampled at new diagnosis, from a patient treated with antithyroid drugs. The V and J genes are TRBV7-6 and TRBJ1-4, with a tentative D call TRBD1 (5 bases). The sequence was collected from a woman aged 25 to 39 with Graves disease. The CDR3 sequence: CASSLTFRVGEKLFF. The CDR3 DNA follows: TGTGCCAGCAGCTTAACTTTCAGGGTTGGCGAAAAACTGTTTTTT.